This T cell receptor beta chain was observed in a study of regulatory dendritic cells for organ transplantation. Sorted T cells were CFSE-labeled and cultured four to five days with allogeneic regulatory or mature dendritic cells at 1:10. Naive CD45RA+ and memory CD45RO+ CD4+ or CD8+ T cells were FACS-sorted. The repertoire was sequenced with immunoSEQ multiplex PCR; TCRdb's copy has only in-frame clones and lacks some. This table holds some 12,000 clones, approximately 79% found once. The study's findings and limits: Regulatory dendritic cells appeared to expand memory CD8+ clones less than mature ones.

CDR1 is SGDLS and CDR2 is YYNGEE in the germline V gene. The V end was cut by 0 bases, the J end by 7 bases, with 8 bases between. This CDR3 region has 13 residues. A word on this clone: Its antigen is still unknown.

The sequenced sample consisted of naive CD8+ T cells from blood cultured with regulatory dendritic cells. Subset here: CD45RA+ naive T cells. This receptor was obtained from a human donor in good health. The genes are TRBV9 and TRBJ1-5; D remains unclear. CDR3 region: CASSVEGDQPQHF. CDR3 nucleotides: TGTGCCAGCAGCGTAGAGGGAGACCAGCCCCAGCATTTT.